The 15 T cell receptor beta chains listed next were all sequenced from one sample in a study of blood T cell repertoires in COVID-19. Assay: immunoSEQ multiplex PCR; the TCRdb copy retains only in-frame clones and omits some. The sample includes hundreds of thousands of clones, 70% to 90% of them seen just once. The sequenced sample was peripheral blood. Every receptor here comes from a man between 18 and 29 years old with COVID-19, enrolled during active disease.

The rearrangement uses TRBV6-5 and TRBJ1-1; D remains unclear. The CDR3 is made up of 14 amino acids. Germline lookup yields CDR1 MNHEY and CDR2 SVGAGI. V was cut by 1 base and J by 3 bases, with 9 bases left in between. CDR3 coding DNA: TGTGCCAGCAGTTACTTCACCGGGGACACTGAAGCTTTCTTT. Its protein product is CASSYFTGDTEAFF.

This rearrangement joins TRBV5-6 to TRBJ2-7; 9 bases are shared with TRBD2. The length of the CDR3 is 15 residues. Germline V gives CDR1 SGHDT, CDR2 YYEEEE. Unmatched junction bases numbered 4, after V lost 0 bases and J lost 3 bases. The CDR3 DNA follows: TGTGCCAGCAGCTTGGCAGCGGGAGGTTTCTACGAGCAGTACTTC. This encodes CASSLAAGGFYEQYF.

This chain joins TRBV30 and TRBJ2-2, with 7 nucleotides matching TRBD1. V lost 2 bases and J lost 13; bases outside the gene matches: 7. The CDR3 totals 12 residues. Germline V CDR1 and CDR2: GTSNPN, SVGIG (reference sequence). The CDR3 coding sequence is TGTGCCTGGAGTCCTCGGACAGGTGGGCTGTTTTTT. Amino acid sequence: CAWSPRTGGLFF.

The V call is TRBV7-9, the J call TRBJ1-1; 8 bases align to TRBD1. Germline values: CDR1 SEHNR, CDR2 FQNEAQ (reference sequence). The V gene end was trimmed by 2 bases and the J gene end by 4 bases; junction bases not matched to a gene: 3. The CDR3 runs to 14 residues. The CDR3 here is CASSLTQGGTEAFF. Written as DNA, the CDR3 is TGTGCCAGCAGCTTAACACAGGGGGGCACTGAAGCTTTCTTT.

J is TRBJ2-5 and V is TRBV19; 12 bases agree with TRBD1. This CDR3 has 16 residues. The junction had 3 bases not matched to a gene; V was cut back by 4 bases and J by 0 bases. The V gene's germline CDR1 is LNHDA and CDR2 SQIVND (reference sequence). The DNA of the CDR3 is TGTGCCAGTAGTACCGGGACAGGGGGCTACCAAGAGACCCAGTACTTC. Protein sequence: CASSTGTGGYQETQYF. Complete variable domain (other parts from reference TRBV19 and TRBJ2-5): DGGITQSPKYLFRKEGQNVTLSCEQNLNHDAMYWYRQDPGQGLRLIYYSQIVNDFQKGDIAEGYSVSREKKESFPLTVTSAQKNPTAFYLCASSTGTGGYQETQYFGPGTRLLVL.

This clone was counted a single time. The gene calls are TRBV24-1 and TRBJ2-6; TRBD2 agrees at 7 bases. The germline gives CDR1 KGHDR, CDR2 SFDVKD. V gave up 2 bases and J gave up 1 base; unmatched junction bases: 1. The CDR3 runs 16 residues. The CDR3 DNA is TGTGCCACCAGTGATTCCGGGGGGTCTGGGGCCAACGTCCTGACTTTC. It encodes CATSDSGGSGANVLTF.

The genes are TRBV4-1 and TRBJ2-1; TRBD2 matches 14 bases. V lost 3 bases to trimming and J lost 7 bases; unmatched junction nucleotides: 2. The CDR3 is 15 residues long. The germline CDR1 and CDR2 sequences are MGHRA and YSYEKL. The CDR3 is CASSQGLAGENEQFF. The CDR3, as DNA: TGCGCCAGCAGCCAGGGACTAGCGGGAGAGAATGAGCAGTTCTTC.

This clone has more than one count but fewer than ten. V usage is TRBV10-3 and J usage is TRBJ1-1, with D perhaps TRBD1 (5 bases). With 5 bases removed from V and 1 base from J, the gap between germline ends came to 14 bases. CDR3 length: 15 residues. Looked up from germline, CDR1 is ENHRY and CDR2 is SYGVKD. CDR3 sequence (DNA): TGTGCCATCAGTTGGGGCCCCCAGCGGAACACTGAAGCTTTCTTT. Its translation: CAISWGPQRNTEAFF.

This sequence joins TRBV7-9 and TRBJ2-7; 11 bases fit TRBD1. Germline-derived CDR1 and CDR2 are SEHNR and FQNEAQ (reference sequence). Trimming took 5 bases from V and 7 from J; bases not matched to a gene: 10. The CDR3 runs to 15 residues. The DNA for the CDR3 is TGTGCCAGCAGCAACCGGGACAGGGGGACAGGGGAGCAGTACTTC. Protein: CASSNRDRGTGEQYF.

CDR3 sequence (DNA): TGTGCCAGTAGTATCTTCACCTCGGGACAGGGGGCCTTCGGCACTGAAGCTTTCTTT. This gives the protein CASSIFTSGQGAFGTEAFF. This chain uses TRBV19 with TRBJ1-1; 12 bases map to TRBD1. Trimming cost V 3 bases and J 4 bases; bases outside gene matches: 15. Germline CDR1 is LNHDA and CDR2 is SQIVND (reference sequence). The CDR3 has 19 residues.

This chain uses TRBV20-1 with TRBJ1-6, with D perhaps matching TRBD1 (5 bases). The CDR3 runs to 14 residues. Trimming took 3 bases from V and 7 from J, leaving 13 bases between them. Germline V CDR1 and CDR2: DFQATT, SNEGSKA (reference sequence). This chain's CDR3 is CSASRRGGNSPLHF. The CDR3 DNA sequence: TGCAGTGCTAGTAGGAGGGGCGGCAATTCACCCCTCCACTTT.

J is TRBJ1-6 and V is TRBV2, with 8 bases that match TRBD1. This CDR3 comprises 14 residues. V lost 10 bases and J lost 0; bases outside the gene matches: 2. The germline V gene encodes CDR1 SNHLY and CDR2 FYNNEI. In nucleotides, the CDR3 is TGTGCCACTCAGGGGGCCTCCTATAATTCACCCCTCCACTTT. Translating it yields CATQGASYNSPLHF.

The chain has TRBV7-9 and TRBJ2-7; a weak D match, TRBD1 (5 bases). Per germline, CDR1 SEHNR and CDR2 FQNEAQ (reference sequence). V dropped 5 bases and J dropped 3 bases, with 8 bases sitting between them. CDR3 size: 12 residues. Here the CDR3 reads CASSPDNYEQYF. The CDR3 region has the DNA TGTGCCAGCAGCCCGGACAACTACGAGCAGTACTTC.

The V and J genes are TRBV10-2 and TRBJ2-5; 10 nucleotides match TRBD2. This CDR3 comprises 14 residues. With V trimmed by 10 bases and J by 7 bases, 12 bases remained unmatched. Germline loops: CDR1 WSHSY, CDR2 SAAADI. The CDR3 loop reads CATREAGGEGTQYF. The DNA of the CDR3 is TGCGCCACCAGGGAAGCGGGAGGGGAGGGGACCCAGTACTTC.

The chain uses TRBV28 and TRBJ1-5, with D maybe TRBD1 (6 bases). The CDR3 spans 15 residues. From germline, CDR1 is MDHEN and CDR2 SYDVKM. Trimming stripped 7 bases from V and 8 bases from J, with 21 bases between. As DNA, the CDR3 is TGTGCCAGCAATCCCGGCCGGACAGCCCTTGAGCCCCAGCATTTT. Translation: CASNPGRTALEPQHF.